This TCR beta chain was sequenced during a study of tumor-infiltrating lymphocytes in oesophageal squamous cell carcinoma. TCRdb re-derived calls from the PCR reads in MiXCR, one entry per CDR3 protein. The sample shows 9,500 to 13,000 distinct CDR3 sequences, about 53% of them seen only once. CDR3 length equals 14 residues. The V gene lost 1 base and the J gene lost 6 bases, with 10 bases spanning the gap. The V gene's germline CDR1 is SGHTA and CDR2 FQGNSA. The sequence was collected from a female donor with esophageal squamous cell carcinoma. Sequenced: esophageal tumor tissue. The V and J genes are TRBV7-2 and TRBJ2-1; D unresolved. This chain's CDR3 is CASSLDPAANEQFF. The CDR3 DNA is TGTGCCAGCAGCTTAGATCCGGCGGCCAATGAGCAGTTCTTC.